This T cell receptor (beta chain) was sequenced during a study of immune evolution from preneoplasia to lung adenocarcinoma (dated by TCRdb to the early 2020s). Study-level background: HLA loss of heterozygosity was found in roughly 7% of AIS, roughly 15% of MIA and under 40% of ADC lesions, and in no AAH lesions. The study profiled immune contexture across lung adenocarcinoma precursors and invasive adenocarcinoma using immune gene expression, TCR sequencing and multiplex immunofluorescence. Resected precursor lesions (AAH, AIS, MIA) and invasive adenocarcinomas were each compared against paired morphologically normal lung tissue. The sample size depended on which specimens were available, not on a prior power calculation. Whole exome sequencing and methylation data from the same cohort of nodules were integrated with the immune data. The overall cohort comprised 45 to 55 patients with pulmonary nodules who underwent surgical resection. TCR sequencing data came from 51 patients. According to the study, about 99 samples went through TCR sequencing. POLYSOLVER was used to infer Class I HLA alleles from exome data, and LOHHLA was used to detect allele-specific HLA loss.

CDR1 and CDR2 (SGHRS, YFSETQ) derive from the germline V gene. Trimming accounts for 3 bases at V and 7 bases at J, while the number of junction bases matched to no gene is 5. The CDR3 runs 14 residues from the cysteine to the phenylalanine. Here the CDR3 DNA is all that survives: 42 bases in frame from base 1. The immunoSEQ hsTCRbeta Kit was used to sequence TCR beta CDR3 regions from DNA. Turning to the authors' computational methods: The ImmunoSEQ Analyzer was used to analyse the TCR sequencing data. T cell clonality was defined as 1 minus Pielou's evenness, as computed on productive rearrangements. T cell diversity was measured with the inverse Simpson index on productive templates. T cell density was defined as TCR beta template counts normalized to usable DNA, with usable DNA estimated by amplifying and sequencing housekeeping genes. Two-sided Kruskal-Wallis tests were used to compare TCR metrics across histologic stages. Sourced from immuneACCESS, this table was stored by TCRdb with only in-frame sequences that have V and J called. A share of the clones is absent; for the studies checked, an unresolved V gene accounts for under half, and the remainder has no known explanation. Clone size and the V and J calls come from that table; the DNA yielded D and trimming. The sample yields several thousand clones; 76% were counted once. The top ten clonotypes cover about 9.9% of the sample.

Turning to this clone: Its antigen has not been determined. No qualities accompany the bases; no much larger clone lies one base away.

The patients had resection in Japan or China between the mid-2010s and the late 2010s. Histologic diagnosis of each case was confirmed independently by two lung cancer pathologists on H&E slides. Macro-dissection after pathologic assessment enriched premalignant or tumor cells for nucleic acid extraction. FFPE tissue was used for DNA isolation with the AllPrep DNA/RNA FFPE Kit. Paper-wide results and their limitations: Clonality was highest in normal lung, while later-stage lesions appeared to show lower clonality but higher T cell density and diversity. Top T cell clone frequencies were highest in normal lung and appeared to decrease progressively from AAH through AIS, MIA and invasive adenocarcinoma. The findings rested on association rather than direct causation, and larger cohorts with long-term follow-up and longitudinal biopsies were considered necessary. Compared with EGFR-mutant or double wild-type lesions, KRAS-mutant nodules had the highest T cell clonality. Because all patients came from Japan and China, whether the findings apply to Western populations was uncertain.

The sequence was obtained from a person aged 65-85 years with lung adenocarcinoma. Specimen: FFPE minimally invasive lung adenocarcinoma tissue. The meaning of the sample's cell subset or site label: micro-invasive lung adenocarcinoma (MIA). The chain joins TRBV5-1 to TRBJ2-2, with TRBD1 identical over 8 junction bases. The bases read TGCGCCAGCAGCTCTCAGGGGGCTAACGGGGAGCTGTTTTTT. Its protein is CASSSQGANGELFF.